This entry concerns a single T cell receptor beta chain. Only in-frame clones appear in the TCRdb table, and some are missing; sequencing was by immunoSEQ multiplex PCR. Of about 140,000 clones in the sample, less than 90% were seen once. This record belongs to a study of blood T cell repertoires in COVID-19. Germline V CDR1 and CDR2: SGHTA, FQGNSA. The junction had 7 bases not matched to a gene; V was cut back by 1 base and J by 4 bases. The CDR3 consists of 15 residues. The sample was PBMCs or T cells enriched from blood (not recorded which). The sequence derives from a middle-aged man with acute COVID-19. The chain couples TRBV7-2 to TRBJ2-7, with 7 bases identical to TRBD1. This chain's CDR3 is CASSLDTGDGYEQYF. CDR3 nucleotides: TGTGCCAGCAGCTTAGACACAGGGGACGGTTACGAGCAGTACTTC. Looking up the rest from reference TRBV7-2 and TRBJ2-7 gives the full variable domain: GAGVSQSPSNKVTEKGKDVELRCDPISGHTALYWYRQSLGQGLEFLIYFQGNSAPDKSGLPSDRFSAERTGGSVSTLTIQRTQQEDSAVYLCASSLDTGDGYEQYFGPGTRLTVT.